The following is a T cell receptor (beta chain) sequence with its context. The method was immunoSEQ multiplex PCR; TCRdb's version includes in-frame clones alone and lacks a portion of them. The data contain about 33,000 clones, approximately 87% of them seen just once; the ten biggest clones take up around 4%. The CDR3 consists of 12 residues. Germline V gene data show CDR1 as LNHDA and CDR2 as SQIVND (reference sequence). With 6 bases removed from V and 6 bases from J, the gap between germline ends came to 12 bases. The entry originates in a study of T cells in localized non-small cell lung cancer.

This clonotype originated in a man aged 40 to 70 with stage I lung adenocarcinoma. The material sequenced was peripheral blood, taken before any cancer treatment. The rearrangement uses TRBV19 and TRBJ2-7, with D possibly TRBD1 on 7 matching bases. CDR3 sequence reads: CASSYQGGEQYF. CDR3 nucleotide sequence: TGTGCCAGTAGCTACCAGGGGGGCGAGCAGTACTTC.